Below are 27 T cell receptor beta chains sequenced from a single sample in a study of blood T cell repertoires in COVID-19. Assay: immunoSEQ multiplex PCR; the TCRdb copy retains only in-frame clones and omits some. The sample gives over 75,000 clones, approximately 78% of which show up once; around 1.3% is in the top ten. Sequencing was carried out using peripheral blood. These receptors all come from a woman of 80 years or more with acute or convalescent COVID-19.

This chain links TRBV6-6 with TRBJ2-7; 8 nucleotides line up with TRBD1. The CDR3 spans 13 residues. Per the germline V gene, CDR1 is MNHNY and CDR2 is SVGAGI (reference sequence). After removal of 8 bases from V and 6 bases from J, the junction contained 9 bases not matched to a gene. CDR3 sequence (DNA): TGTGCCAGCCACCAACAGGGGGGCAGCGAGCAGTACTTC. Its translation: CASHQQGGSEQYF.

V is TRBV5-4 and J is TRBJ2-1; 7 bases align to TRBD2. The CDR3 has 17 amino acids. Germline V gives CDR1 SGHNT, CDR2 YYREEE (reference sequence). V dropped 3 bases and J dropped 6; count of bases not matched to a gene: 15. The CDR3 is CASSSPSSGGPLNEQFF. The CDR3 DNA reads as TGTGCCAGCAGCTCCCCCTCCTCGGGGGGTCCCCTCAATGAGCAGTTCTTC.

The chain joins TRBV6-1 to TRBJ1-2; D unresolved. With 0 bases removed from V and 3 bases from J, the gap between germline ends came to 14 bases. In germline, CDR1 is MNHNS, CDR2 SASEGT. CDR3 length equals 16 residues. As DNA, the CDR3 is TGTGCCAGCAGTGAAGCTCTAGTGGGTCTATACTATGGCTACACCTTC. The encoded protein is CASSEALVGLYYGYTF.

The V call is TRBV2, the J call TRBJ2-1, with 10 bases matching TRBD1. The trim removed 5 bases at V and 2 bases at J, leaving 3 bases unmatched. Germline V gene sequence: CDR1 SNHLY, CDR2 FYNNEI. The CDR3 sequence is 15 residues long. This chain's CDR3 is CASSQDRGTYNEQFF. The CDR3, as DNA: TGTGCCAGCAGTCAGGACAGGGGGACCTACAATGAGCAGTTCTTC.

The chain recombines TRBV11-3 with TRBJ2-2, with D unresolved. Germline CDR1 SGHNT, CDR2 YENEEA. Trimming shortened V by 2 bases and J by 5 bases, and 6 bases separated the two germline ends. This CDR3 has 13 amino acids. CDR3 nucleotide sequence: TGTGCCAGCAGCTTAACACCGACCGGGGAGCTGTTTTTT. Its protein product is CASSLTPTGELFF.

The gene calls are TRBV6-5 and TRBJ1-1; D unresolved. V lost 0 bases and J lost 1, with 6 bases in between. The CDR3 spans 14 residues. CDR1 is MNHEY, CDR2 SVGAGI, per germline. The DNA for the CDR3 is TGTGCCAGCAGTTACTCTGCGCGGAACACTGAAGCTTTCTTT. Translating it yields CASSYSARNTEAFF.

The CDR3 region is CASGPDRAEAFF. The CDR3 bases are TGTGCCAGCGGGCCAGACAGGGCTGAAGCTTTCTTT. The rearrangement uses TRBV12-3 or TRBV12-4 and TRBJ1-1; 7 positions match TRBD1. The CDR3 has 12 residues. V was clipped by 8 bases and J by 6 bases; unmatched bases: 6.

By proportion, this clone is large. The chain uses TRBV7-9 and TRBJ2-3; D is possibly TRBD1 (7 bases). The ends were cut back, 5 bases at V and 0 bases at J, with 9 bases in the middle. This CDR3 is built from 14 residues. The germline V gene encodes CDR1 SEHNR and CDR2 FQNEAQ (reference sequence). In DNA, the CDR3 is TGTGCCAGCAGCCCAGGGGGGAGCACAGATACGCAGTATTTT. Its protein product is CASSPGGSTDTQYF.

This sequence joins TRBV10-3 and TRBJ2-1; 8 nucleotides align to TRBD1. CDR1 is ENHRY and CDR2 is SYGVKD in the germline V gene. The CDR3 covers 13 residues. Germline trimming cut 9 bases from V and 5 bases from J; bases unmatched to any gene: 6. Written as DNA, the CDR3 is TGTGCCATAGGGGACAGGAGAAACAATGAGCAGTTCTTC. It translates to CAIGDRRNNEQFF.

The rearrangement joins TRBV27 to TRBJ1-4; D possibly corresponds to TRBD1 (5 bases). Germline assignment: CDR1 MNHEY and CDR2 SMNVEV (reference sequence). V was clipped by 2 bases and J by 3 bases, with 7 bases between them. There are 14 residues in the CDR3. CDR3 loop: CASSLQGSNEKLFF. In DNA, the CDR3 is TGTGCCAGCAGTTTACAGGGCTCTAATGAAAAACTGTTTTTT.

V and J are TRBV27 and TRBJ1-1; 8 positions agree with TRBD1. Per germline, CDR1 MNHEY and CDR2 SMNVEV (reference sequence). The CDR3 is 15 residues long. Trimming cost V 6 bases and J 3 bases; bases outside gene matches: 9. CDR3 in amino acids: CASSKGQGTDTEAFF. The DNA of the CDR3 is TGTGCCAGCAGCAAAGGACAGGGTACCGACACTGAAGCTTTCTTT.

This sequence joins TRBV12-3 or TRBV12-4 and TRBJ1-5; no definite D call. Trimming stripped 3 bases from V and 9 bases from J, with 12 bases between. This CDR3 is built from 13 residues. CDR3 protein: CASSFEMKRPQHF. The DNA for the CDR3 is TGTGCCAGCAGTTTTGAGATGAAGCGGCCCCAGCATTTT.

CDR3 sequence reads: CASSRDGGGYEQYF. CDR3 bases: TGTGCCAGCTCACGGGACGGCGGGGGCTACGAGCAGTACTTC. V usage is TRBV18 and J usage is TRBJ2-7; 7 nucleotides line up with TRBD2. There are 14 residues in the CDR3. Germline assignment: CDR1 KGHSH and CDR2 LQKENI. Trimming removed 4 bases from V and 3 bases from J; junction bases left unmatched: 6.

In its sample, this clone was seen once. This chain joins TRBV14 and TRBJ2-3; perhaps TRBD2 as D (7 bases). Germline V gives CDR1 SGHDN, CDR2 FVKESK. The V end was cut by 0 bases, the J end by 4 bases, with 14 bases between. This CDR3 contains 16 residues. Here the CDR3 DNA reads TGTGCCAGCAGCCAAGAGTCTCGGGGGGCCGCAGATACGCAGTATTTT. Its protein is CASSQESRGAADTQYF.

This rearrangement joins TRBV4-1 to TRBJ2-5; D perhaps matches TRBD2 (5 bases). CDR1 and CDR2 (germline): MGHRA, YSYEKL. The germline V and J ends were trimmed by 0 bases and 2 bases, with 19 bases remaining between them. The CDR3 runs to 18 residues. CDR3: CASSQEGGLGSRQETQYF. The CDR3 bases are TGCGCCAGCAGCCAAGAAGGCGGGCTGGGATCGAGACAAGAGACCCAGTACTTC.

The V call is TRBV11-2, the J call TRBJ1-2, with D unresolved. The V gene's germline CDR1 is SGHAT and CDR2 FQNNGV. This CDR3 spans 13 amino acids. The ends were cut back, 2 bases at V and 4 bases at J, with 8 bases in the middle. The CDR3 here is CASSLPTRYGYTF. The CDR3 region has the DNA TGTGCCAGCAGCTTACCCACACGCTATGGCTACACCTTC.

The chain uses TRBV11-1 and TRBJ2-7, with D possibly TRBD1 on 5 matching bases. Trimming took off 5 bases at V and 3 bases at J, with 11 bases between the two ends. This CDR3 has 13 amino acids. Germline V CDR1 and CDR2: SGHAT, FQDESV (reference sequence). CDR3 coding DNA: TGTGCCAGCAGCCGGACACGAAACTACGAGCAGTACTTC. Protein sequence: CASSRTRNYEQYF.

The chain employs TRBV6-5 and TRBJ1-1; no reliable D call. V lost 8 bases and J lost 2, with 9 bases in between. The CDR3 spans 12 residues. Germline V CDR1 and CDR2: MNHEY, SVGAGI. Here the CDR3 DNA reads TGTGCCAGCCAGAAACCTAACACTGAAGCTTTCTTT. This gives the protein CASQKPNTEAFF.

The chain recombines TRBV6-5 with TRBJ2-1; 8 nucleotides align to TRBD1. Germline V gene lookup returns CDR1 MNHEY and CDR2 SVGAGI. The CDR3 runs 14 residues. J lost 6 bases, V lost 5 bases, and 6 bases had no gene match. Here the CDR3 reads CASSTGGLGNEQFF. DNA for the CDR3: TGTGCCAGCAGTACAGGGGGGTTAGGCAATGAGCAGTTCTTC.

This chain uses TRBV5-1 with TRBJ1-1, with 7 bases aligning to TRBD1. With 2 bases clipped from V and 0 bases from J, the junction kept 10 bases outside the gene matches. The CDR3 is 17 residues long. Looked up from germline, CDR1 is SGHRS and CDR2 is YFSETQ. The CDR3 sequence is CASSFGTVGSMNTEAFF. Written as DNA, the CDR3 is TGCGCCAGCAGCTTCGGGACAGTTGGATCCATGAACACTGAAGCTTTCTTT.

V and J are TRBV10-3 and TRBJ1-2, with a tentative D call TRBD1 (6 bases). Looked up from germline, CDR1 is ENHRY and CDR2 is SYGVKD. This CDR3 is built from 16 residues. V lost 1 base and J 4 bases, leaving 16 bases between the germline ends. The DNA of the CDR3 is TGTGCCATCAGTGAGTTACTTTTACAGGGTGGCTATGGCTACACCTTC. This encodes CAISELLLQGGYGYTF.

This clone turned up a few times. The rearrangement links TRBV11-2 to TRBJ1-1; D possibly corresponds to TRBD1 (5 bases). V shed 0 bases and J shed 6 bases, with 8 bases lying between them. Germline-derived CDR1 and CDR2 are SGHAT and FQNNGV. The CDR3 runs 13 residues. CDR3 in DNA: TGTGCCAGCAGCTTAGAGCCGGGGGCTGAAGCTTTCTTT. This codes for CASSLEPGAEAFF.

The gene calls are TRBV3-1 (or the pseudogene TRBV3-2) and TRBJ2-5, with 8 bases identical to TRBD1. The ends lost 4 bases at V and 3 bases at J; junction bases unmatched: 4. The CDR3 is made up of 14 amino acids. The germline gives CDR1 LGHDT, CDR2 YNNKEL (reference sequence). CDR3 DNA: TGTGCCAGCAGCCTCTGGACAGGGAAAGAGACCCAGTACTTC. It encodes CASSLWTGKETQYF.

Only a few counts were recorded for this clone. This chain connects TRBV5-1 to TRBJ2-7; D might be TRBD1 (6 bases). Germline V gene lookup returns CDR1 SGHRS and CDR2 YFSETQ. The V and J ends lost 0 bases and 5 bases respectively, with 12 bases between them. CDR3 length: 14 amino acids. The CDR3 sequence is CASSLGSNRDEQYF. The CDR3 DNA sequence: TGCGCCAGCAGCTTGGGCTCCAACAGGGACGAGCAGTACTTC.

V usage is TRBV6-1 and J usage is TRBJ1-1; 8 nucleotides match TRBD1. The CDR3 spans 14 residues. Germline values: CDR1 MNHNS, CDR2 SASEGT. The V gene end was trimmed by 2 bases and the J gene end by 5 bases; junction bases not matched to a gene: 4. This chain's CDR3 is CASSELQGGTEAFF. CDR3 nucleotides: TGTGCCAGCAGTGAATTACAGGGGGGGACTGAAGCTTTCTTT.

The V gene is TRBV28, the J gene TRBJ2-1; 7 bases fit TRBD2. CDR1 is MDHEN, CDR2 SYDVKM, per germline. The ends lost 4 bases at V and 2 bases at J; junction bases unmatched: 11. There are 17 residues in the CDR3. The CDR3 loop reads CASSSPRGRGPYNEQFF. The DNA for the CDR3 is TGTGCCAGCAGTTCCCCGCGGGGGAGGGGCCCCTACAATGAGCAGTTCTTC.

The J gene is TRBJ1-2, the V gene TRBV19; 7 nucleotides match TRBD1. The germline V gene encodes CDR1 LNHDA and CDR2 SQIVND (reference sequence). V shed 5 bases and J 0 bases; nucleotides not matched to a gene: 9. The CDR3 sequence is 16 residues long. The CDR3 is CASSSTGVRSNYGYTF. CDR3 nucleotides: TGTGCCAGTAGTTCTACAGGGGTGAGATCTAACTATGGCTACACCTTC. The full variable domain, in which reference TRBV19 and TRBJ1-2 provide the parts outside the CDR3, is DGGITQSPKYLFRKEGQNVTLSCEQNLNHDAMYWYRQDPGQGLRLIYYSQIVNDFQKGDIAEGYSVSREKKESFPLTVTSAQKNPTAFYLCASSSTGVRSNYGYTFGSGTRLTVV.